The sequence of this T cell receptor (beta chain) was determined in a study of blood T cell repertoires in COVID-19. About the research overall: Samples representing acute and convalescent COVID-19 were sourced from the United States, Italy and Spain. In each case, the material was cDNA or gDNA derived from T cells, B-cell-depleted T cells, or PBMCs.

This CDR3 has 15 residues. V was cut by 3 bases and J by 5 bases, with 13 bases left in between. Germline assignment: CDR1 LNHDA and CDR2 SQIVND (reference sequence). Per the original methods: Amplifying reference gene primers gave estimates of nucleated cell counts. Profiling relied on immunoSEQ multiplex PCR, and the TCRdb table lists in-frame clones only, not all of them. For V, J and clone size, that table is used; D and trimming come from the DNA. The top ten clones hold roughly 7.2% of a sample with tens of thousands of clones, roughly 86% of them seen once. The sequenced sample consisted of peripheral blood. This TCR was recovered from a man in his sixties with acute or convalescent COVID-19. This rearrangement joins TRBV19 to TRBJ2-2; D is undetermined. The CDR3 spells CASSMRHAPTGELFF. CDR3 nucleotides: TGTGCCAGTAGTATGCGGCATGCACCTACCGGGGAGCTGTTTTTT.